This TCR beta chain is drawn from a study of Ad26.COV2.S vaccination and SARS-CoV-2 variants (dated by TCRdb to the early 2020s). Broadly, across the study: Vaccine-arm donors were drawn from COV1001, a multicentre, randomized, double-blind, placebo-controlled phase I-IIa trial of Ad26.COV2.S in healthy adults. Ad26.COV2.S was administered intramuscularly at a dose of 5x10^10 or 1x10^11 viral particles, either as one shot or as two shots given 56 days apart. TCRbeta repertoire sequencing served as the tool for gauging how specific and how broad the SARS-CoV-2-reactive T cell receptors were following Ad26.COV2.S vaccination. A total of approximately 30 samples were included in the TCR-sequenced set, comprising about 20 Ad26.COV2.S vaccine recipients, 5 placebo recipients and 8 SARS-CoV-2 convalescent individuals. Trial participants were randomized into five groups of five: low-dose or high-dose Ad26.COV2.S given once or twice, or placebo on both occasions. Blinding of investigators to trial group allocation was maintained during experiments and outcome assessment. What the authors observed across the whole study: Vaccine and placebo recipients had similar non-spike TCR breadth, a finding consistent with the vaccine containing only spike. Higher spike-specific TCR breadth was observed in Ad26.COV2.S recipients than in placebo recipients (P = 0.0014). The study was not powered to compare responses between vaccine doses or regimens. According to the authors, total T cell responses may have been underestimated by the TCR breadth and depth analyses. After vaccination, spike-specific CD8+ and CD4+ T cell responses were reported to show substantial breadth.

Of note for this clone: No cognate antigen has been identified for it. Base qualities were left out, and no much larger clone turns up one base away.

TCRbeta CDR3 regions were sequenced with the immunoSEQ Assay. After extraction, genomic DNA underwent amplification by bias-controlled multiplex PCR, followed by high-throughput sequencing. In the source study's methods: To quantify the absolute abundance of each unique TCRbeta CDR3 region, sequences were collapsed and filtered. T cell fraction was estimated by normalizing TCRbeta template counts to usable DNA, with usable DNA measured through amplification of reference genes found in all nucleated cells. Repertoire TCRs were annotated as SARS-CoV-2-specific by exact matching of V gene, CDR3 amino acid sequence and J gene to a known reactive TCR set. The reference SARS-CoV-2 TCR set was obtained from MIRA and was filtered for enrichment in COVID-19-positive ImmuneCODE repertoires, whereby public or cross-reactive TCRs were removed. Drawing on the MIRA antigens, annotated TCRs were analysed further at the level of specific ORF or position within ORF. Breadth was defined as annotated unique rearrangements over total unique productive rearrangements; depth was the summed frequency of those rearrangements. TCR breadth was compared between groups using two-sided Wilcoxon rank-sum tests. The table comes from immuneACCESS by way of TCRdb, which keeps in-frame sequences with V and J called. Part of the clones is missing from these tables; in studies checked, under half for an unresolved V gene and the rest for unknown reasons. From that table come the V and J calls and clone size; the DNA was used to work out D and trimming. The sample table shows 400,000 to 450,000 clones, and about 90% are seen once. The biggest ten clones account for 1.5% to 2% of the sample.

The CDR3 starts with the cysteine, ends with the phenylalanine, and has 15 residues. Only the CDR3 DNA stays, 45 bases, in frame from base 1. Ends trimmed: V by 6 bases, J by 5 bases; bases unmatched to a gene: 8. CDR1 MNHEY and CDR2 SVGAGI were looked up in the germline V gene. The treatment or condition label here, explained by the study, means: 15 to 20 received Ad26.COV2.S at low or high dose, single or two shots; 5 received placebo; per-sample allocation not given. For vaccine and placebo recipients, repertoires were sequenced using samples collected on day 63 after the first injection. Cohort 1b enrolled around 23 adults aged 18-55 years at a single site in Boston, USA, between 29 July and 7 August 2020. Ad26.COV2.S was a replication-incompetent adenovirus type 26 vector expressing a prefusion-stabilized SARS-CoV-2 spike protein from the original Wuhan strain.

The TCR comes from a person between 18 and 65 years old who received the Ad26.COV2.S COVID-19 vaccine or a placebo. The starting material was peripheral blood, obtained in a trial of Ad26.COV2.S vaccine versus placebo. This sequence uses TRBV6-5 and TRBJ1-4; TRBD1 aligns with 8 central bases. For the CDR3, the sequence is CASSLNRDRNEKLFF. The DNA sequence is TGTGCCAGCAGCCTAAACCGGGACAGGAATGAAAAACTGTTTTTT.